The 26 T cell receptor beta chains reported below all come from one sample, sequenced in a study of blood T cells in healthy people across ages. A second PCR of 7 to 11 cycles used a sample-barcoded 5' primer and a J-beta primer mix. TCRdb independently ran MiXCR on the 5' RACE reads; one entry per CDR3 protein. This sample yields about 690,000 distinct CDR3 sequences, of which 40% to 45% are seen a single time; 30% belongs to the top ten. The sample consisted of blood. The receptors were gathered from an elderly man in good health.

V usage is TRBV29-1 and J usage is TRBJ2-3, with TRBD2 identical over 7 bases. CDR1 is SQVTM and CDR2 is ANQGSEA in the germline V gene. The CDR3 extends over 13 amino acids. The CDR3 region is CICLMTSSDTQYF. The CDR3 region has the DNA TGCATTTGTTTAATGACTAGCTCAGATACGCAGTATTTT.

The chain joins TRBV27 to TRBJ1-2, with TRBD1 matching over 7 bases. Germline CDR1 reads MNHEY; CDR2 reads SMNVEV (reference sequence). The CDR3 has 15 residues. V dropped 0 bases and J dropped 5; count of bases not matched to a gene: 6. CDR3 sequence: CASSLSGSRGYGYTF. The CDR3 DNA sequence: TGTGCCAGCAGTTTATCAGGGTCCAGGGGGTATGGCTACACCTTC.

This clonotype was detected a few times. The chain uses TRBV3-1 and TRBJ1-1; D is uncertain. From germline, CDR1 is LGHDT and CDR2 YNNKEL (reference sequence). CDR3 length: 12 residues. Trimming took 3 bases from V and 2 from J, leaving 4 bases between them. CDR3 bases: TGTGCCAGCAGCCAGGACAACACTGAAGCTTTCTTT. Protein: CASSQDNTEAFF.

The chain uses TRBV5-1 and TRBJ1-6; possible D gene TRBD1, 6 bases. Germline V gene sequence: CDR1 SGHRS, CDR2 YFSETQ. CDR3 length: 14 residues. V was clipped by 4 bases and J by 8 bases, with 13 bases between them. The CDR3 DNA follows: TGCGCCAGCAGCAGACGTCGGACAGATTCACCCCTCCACTTT. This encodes CASSRRRTDSPLHF.

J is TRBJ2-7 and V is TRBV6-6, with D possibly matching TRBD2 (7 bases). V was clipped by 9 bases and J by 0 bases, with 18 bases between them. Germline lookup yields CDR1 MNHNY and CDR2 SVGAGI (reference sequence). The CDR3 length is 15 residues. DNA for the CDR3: TGTGCCAGTATGGTTGGGGGGGCGAGCTCCTACGAGCAGTACTTC. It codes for CASMVGGASSYEQYF.

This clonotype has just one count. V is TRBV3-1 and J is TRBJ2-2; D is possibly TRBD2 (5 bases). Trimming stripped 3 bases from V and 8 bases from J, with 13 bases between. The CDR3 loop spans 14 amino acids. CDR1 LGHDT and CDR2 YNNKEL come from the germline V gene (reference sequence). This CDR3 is CASSHRQTTGELFF. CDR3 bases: TGTGCCAGCAGCCATCGGCAGACTACTGGGGAGCTGTTTTTT.

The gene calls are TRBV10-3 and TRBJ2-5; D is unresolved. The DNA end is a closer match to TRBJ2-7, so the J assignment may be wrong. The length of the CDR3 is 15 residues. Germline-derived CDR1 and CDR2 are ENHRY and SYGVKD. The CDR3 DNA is TGTGCCATCAGTGAGTCTAGTCCCGGTGCTTACGAGCAGTACTTC. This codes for CAISESSPGAYEQYF.

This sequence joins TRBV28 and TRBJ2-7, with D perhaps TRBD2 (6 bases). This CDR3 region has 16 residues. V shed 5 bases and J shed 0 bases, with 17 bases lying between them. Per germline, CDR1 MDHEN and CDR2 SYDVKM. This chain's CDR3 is CASSHFTSRNSYEQYF. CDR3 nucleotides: TGTGCCAGCAGTCATTTTACTAGCCGAAACTCCTACGAGCAGTACTTC.

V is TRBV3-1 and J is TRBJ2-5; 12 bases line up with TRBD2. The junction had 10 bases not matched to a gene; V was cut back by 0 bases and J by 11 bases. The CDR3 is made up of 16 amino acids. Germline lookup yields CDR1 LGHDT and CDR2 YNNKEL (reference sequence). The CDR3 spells CASSQEASGRADEQYF. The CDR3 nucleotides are TGTGCCAGCAGCCAAGAGGCTAGCGGGAGGGCCGATGAGCAGTACTTC.

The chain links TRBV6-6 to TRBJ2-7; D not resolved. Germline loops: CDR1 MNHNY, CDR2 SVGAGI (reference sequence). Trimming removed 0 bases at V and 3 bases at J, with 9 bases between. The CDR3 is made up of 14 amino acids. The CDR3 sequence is CASSYSSADYEQYF. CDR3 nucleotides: TGTGCCAGCAGTTACTCCTCTGCGGACTACGAGCAGTACTTC.

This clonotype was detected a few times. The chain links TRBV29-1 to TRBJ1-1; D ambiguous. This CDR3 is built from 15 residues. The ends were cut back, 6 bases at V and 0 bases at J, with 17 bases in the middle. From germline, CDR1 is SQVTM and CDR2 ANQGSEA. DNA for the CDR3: TGCAGCGTCGATGGGGTAGGGCTTATGAACACTGAAGCTTTCTTT. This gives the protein CSVDGVGLMNTEAFF.

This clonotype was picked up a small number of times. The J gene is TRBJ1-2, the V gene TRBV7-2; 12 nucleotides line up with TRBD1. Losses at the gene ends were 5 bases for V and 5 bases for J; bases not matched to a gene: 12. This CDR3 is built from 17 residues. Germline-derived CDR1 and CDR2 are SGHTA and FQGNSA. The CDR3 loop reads CASSAPGQGAGSYGYTF. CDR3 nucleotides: TGTGCCAGCAGCGCCCCGGGACAGGGGGCGGGTAGTTATGGCTACACCTTC.

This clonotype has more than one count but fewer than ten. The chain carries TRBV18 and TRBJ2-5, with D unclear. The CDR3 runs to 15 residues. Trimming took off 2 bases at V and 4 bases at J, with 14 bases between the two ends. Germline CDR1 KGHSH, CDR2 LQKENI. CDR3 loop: CASSPDTKGIETQYF. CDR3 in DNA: TGTGCCAGCTCACCAGACACGAAAGGAATAGAGACCCAGTACTTC.

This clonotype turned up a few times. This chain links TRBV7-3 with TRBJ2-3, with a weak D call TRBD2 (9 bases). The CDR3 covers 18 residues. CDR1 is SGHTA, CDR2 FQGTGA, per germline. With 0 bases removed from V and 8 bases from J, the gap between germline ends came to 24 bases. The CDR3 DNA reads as TGTGCCAGCAGCTTAACGTCAACAGGGGGGCTAGCGGGACGTACGCAGTATTTT. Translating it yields CASSLTSTGGLAGRTQYF. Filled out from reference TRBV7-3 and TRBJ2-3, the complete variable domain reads GAGVSQTPSNKVTEKGKYVELRCDPISGHTALYWYRQSLGQGPEFLIYFQGTGAADDSGLPNDRFFAVRPEGSVSTLKIQRTERGDSAVYLCASSLTSTGGLAGRTQYFGPGTRLTVL.

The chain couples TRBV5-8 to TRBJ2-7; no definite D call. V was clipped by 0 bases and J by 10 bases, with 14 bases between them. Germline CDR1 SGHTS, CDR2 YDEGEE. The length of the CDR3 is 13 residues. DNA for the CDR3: TGTGCCAGCAGCTTGGTACAGCAAGAGGCCCAGTACTTC. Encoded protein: CASSLVQQEAQYF.

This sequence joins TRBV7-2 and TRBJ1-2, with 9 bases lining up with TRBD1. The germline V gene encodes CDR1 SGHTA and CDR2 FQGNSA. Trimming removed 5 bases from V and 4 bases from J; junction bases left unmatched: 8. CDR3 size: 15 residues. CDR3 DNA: TGTGCCAGCAGCGGGGACAGGGTGTCCATCTATGGCTACACCTTC. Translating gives CASSGDRVSIYGYTF.

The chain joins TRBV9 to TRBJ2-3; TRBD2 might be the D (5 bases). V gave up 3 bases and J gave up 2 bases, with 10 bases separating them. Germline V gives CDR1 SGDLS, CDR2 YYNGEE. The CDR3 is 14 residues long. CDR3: CASSDHLATDTQYF. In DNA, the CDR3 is TGTGCCAGCAGCGACCACCTAGCCACAGATACGCAGTATTTT.

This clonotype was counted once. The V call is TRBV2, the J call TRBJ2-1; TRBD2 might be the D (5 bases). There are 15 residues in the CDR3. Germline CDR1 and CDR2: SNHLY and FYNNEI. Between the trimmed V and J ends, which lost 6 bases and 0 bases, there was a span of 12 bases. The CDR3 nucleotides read TGTGCCAGCAGGGACCGGGGTCCCTCCTACAATGAGCAGTTCTTC. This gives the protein CASRDRGPSYNEQFF.

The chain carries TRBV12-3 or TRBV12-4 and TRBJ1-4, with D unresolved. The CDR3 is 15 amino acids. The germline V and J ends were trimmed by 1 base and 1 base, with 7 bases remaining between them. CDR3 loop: CASSLDVGTNEKLFF. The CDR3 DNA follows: TGTGCCAGCAGTTTAGACGTGGGAACTAATGAAAAACTGTTTTTT.

CDR3 bases: TGCAGTGCTAGAGACCCGGGGGGGCGCGCAGATACGCAGTATTTT. This encodes CSARDPGGRADTQYF. The chain has TRBV20-1 and TRBJ2-3; 8 bases are shared with TRBD2. Germline V gives CDR1 DFQATT, CDR2 SNEGSKA (reference sequence). J was trimmed by 4 bases and V by 0 bases; bases with no gene match: 6. This CDR3 is built from 15 residues.

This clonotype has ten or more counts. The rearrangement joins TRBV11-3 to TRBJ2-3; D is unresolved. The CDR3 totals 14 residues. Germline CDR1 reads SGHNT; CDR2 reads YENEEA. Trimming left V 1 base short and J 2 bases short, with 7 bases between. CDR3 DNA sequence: TGTGCCAGCAGCTTAGTGGCGAACACAGATACGCAGTATTTT. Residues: CASSLVANTDTQYF.

Here the CDR3 reads CAPRKTLQYF. The CDR3, as DNA: TGTGCCCCAAGGAAGACGCTTCAGTACTTC. The genes are TRBV7-7 and TRBJ2-7, with D uncertain. Between the trimmed V and J ends, which lost 11 bases and 10 bases, there was a span of 15 bases. CDR3 length equals 10 residues. Germline assignment: CDR1 SSHAT and CDR2 FNYEAQ (reference sequence).

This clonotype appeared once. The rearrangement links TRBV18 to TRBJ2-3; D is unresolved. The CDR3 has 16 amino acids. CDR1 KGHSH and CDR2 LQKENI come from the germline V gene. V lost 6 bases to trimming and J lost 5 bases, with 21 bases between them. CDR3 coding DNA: TGTGCCAGCTCGGATTTTGTTCGTACCCGTGGAGATACGCAGTATTTT. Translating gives CASSDFVRTRGDTQYF. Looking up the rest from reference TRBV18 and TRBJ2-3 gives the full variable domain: NAGVMQNPRHLVRRRGQEARLRCSPMKGHSHVYWYRQLPEEGLKFMVYLQKENIIDESGMPKERFSAEFPKEGPSILRIQQVVRGDSAAYFCASSDFVRTRGDTQYFGPGTRLTVL.

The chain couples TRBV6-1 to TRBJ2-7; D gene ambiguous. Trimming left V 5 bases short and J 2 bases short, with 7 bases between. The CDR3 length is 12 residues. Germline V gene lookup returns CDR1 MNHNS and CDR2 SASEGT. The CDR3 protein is CASSPHPYEQYF. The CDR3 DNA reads TGTGCCAGCAGTCCCCATCCCTACGAGCAGTACTTC.

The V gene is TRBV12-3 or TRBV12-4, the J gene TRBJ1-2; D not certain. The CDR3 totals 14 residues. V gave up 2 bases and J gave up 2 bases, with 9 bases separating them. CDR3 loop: CASSLTRQNYGYTF. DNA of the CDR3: TGTGCCAGCAGTTTAACCAGGCAGAACTATGGCTACACCTTC.

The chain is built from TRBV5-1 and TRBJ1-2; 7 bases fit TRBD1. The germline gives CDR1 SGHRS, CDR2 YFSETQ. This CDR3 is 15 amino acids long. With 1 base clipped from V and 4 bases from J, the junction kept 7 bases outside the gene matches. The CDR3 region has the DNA TGCGCCAGCAGCTTGAACAGACAGGGCCCCTATGGCTACACCTTC. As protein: CASSLNRQGPYGYTF.